Below, one T cell receptor beta chain is given with its context. Its antigen is not identified. CDR3 length equals 15 residues. In germline, CDR1 is SGHTA, CDR2 FQGNSA. The V gene lost 2 bases and the J gene lost 5 bases, with 15 bases spanning the gap. This sample is drawn from a study of cytomegalovirus exposure and HLA in healthy donors. Amplification used 60 Vbeta primers and 13 Jbeta primers. Profiling relied on immunoSEQ multiplex PCR, and the TCRdb table lists in-frame clones only, not all of them. Here the sample spans roughly 260,000 clones, about 83% being singletons. Study-wide results and limits: Being productive about 87% or about 30% of the time was typical of most TCR beta V segments in an earlier analysis. TRBV6-2, TRBV6-3 and other indistinguishable V segments were excluded.

V gene TRBV7-2 combines with J gene TRBJ2-5, with a possible D match to TRBD1 (5 bases). The source material was PBMCs. The TCR sequence derives from a woman aged 40-49 years in good health and CMV-seropositive. Here the CDR3 DNA reads TGTGCCAGCAGCTTAAGAACACAGGTTCGGGAGACCCAGTACTTC. It is translated as CASSLRTQVRETQYF.